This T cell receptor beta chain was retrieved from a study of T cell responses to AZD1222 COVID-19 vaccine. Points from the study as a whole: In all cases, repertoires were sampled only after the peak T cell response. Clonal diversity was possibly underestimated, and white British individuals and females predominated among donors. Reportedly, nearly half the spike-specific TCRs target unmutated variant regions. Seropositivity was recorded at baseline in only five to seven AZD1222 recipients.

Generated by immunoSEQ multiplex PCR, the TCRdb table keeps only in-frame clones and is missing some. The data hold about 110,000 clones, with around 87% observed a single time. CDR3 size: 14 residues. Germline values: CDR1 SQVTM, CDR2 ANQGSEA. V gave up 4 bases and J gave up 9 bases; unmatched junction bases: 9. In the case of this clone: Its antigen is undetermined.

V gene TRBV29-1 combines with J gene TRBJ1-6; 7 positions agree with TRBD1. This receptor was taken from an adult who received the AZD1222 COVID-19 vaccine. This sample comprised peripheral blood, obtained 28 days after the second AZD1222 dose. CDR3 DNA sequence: TGCAGCGTTGGCTTCGGGACAGAGAGTTCACCCCTCCACTTT. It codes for CSVGFGTESSPLHF.